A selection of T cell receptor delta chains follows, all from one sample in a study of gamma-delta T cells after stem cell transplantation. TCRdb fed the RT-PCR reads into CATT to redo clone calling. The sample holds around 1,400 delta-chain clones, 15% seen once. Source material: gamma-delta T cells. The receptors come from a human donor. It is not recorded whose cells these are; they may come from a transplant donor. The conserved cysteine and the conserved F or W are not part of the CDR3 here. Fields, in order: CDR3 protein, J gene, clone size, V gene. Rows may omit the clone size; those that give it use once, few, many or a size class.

CDR3 protein: AFPVVFLPTLLGGYTDKLI; J gene: TRDJ1; clone size: large; V gene: TRDV3
CDR3 protein: ALGEGLPDDKLI; J gene: TRDJ1; clone size: few; V gene: TRDV1
CDR3 protein: ACDTVSELHTDKLI; J gene: TRDJ1; clone size: .; V gene: TRDV2
CDR3 protein: ACDSLLGDDNTDKLI; J gene: TRDJ1; clone size: large; V gene: TRDV2
CDR3 protein: ACDHLGDEVIITDKLI; J gene: TRDJ1; clone size: few; V gene: TRDV2
CDR3 protein: ACDTDKLI; J gene: TRDJ1; clone size: .; V gene: TRDV2
CDR3 protein: AHSPFLRRRLTDKLI; J gene: TRDJ1; clone size: .; V gene: TRDV3
CDR3 protein: ACDTAGGYSWDTRQMF; J gene: TRDJ3; clone size: few; V gene: TRDV2
CDR3 protein: ACDKISYFVGDFVKLI; J gene: TRDJ1; clone size: .; V gene: TRDV2
CDR3 protein: ACDTGGTGGYAGSSWDTRQMF; J gene: TRDJ3; clone size: .; V gene: TRDV2
CDR3 protein: AIGEGPVLGDTDKLI; J gene: TRDJ1; clone size: .; V gene: TRDV1
CDR3 protein: ACDPLGDTDKLI; J gene: TRDJ1; clone size: few; V gene: TRDV2
CDR3 protein: ACDTVSSTGGVGYTDKLI; J gene: TRDJ1; clone size: few; V gene: TRDV2
CDR3 protein: ACDLLGDSDKLI; J gene: TRDJ1; clone size: .; V gene: TRDV2
CDR3 protein: ACDDMEVLGDYTDKLI; J gene: TRDJ1; clone size: .; V gene: TRDV2
CDR3 protein: ACDPLYRGGRQVLI; J gene: TRDJ1; clone size: .; V gene: TRDV2
CDR3 protein: ALGELGPPFFTPSGGDTWVWVYTDKLI; J gene: TRDJ1; clone size: .; V gene: TRDV1
CDR3 protein: AFKGSYSLGPYTDKLI; J gene: TRDJ1; clone size: few; V gene: TRDV3
CDR3 protein: ACDSVMGGPYTDKLI; J gene: TRDJ1; clone size: .; V gene: TRDV2
CDR3 protein: ACDTVLSNPVGDTRFPDKLI; J gene: TRDJ1; clone size: once; V gene: TRDV2
CDR3 protein: ACDTGGIHSSWDIRQMF; J gene: TRDJ3; clone size: .; V gene: TRDV2
CDR3 protein: ALGVNWGISHFIPHTDKLI; J gene: TRDJ1; clone size: .; V gene: TRDV1
CDR3 protein: ACDTVAGGQPPTPGSHTDKLI; J gene: TRDJ1; clone size: once; V gene: TRDV2
CDR3 protein: ALGDFPGLGVTDKLI; J gene: TRDJ1; clone size: large; V gene: TRDV1
CDR3 protein: ACDTVTGGHSPWDTRQMF; J gene: TRDJ3; clone size: .; V gene: TRDV2
CDR3 protein: ACDVLGDTMVASDKLI; J gene: TRDJ1; clone size: .; V gene: TRDV2
CDR3 protein: ACRFRNLLADKLI; J gene: TRDJ1; clone size: .; V gene: TRDV3
CDR3 protein: ACDTGRTGGLPPQEKLI; J gene: TRDJ1; clone size: .; V gene: TRDV2
CDR3 protein: ACDTLAGGYTQGTDKLI; J gene: TRDJ1; clone size: medium-sized; V gene: TRDV2
CDR3 protein: ACDFVLGDTRRTDKLI; J gene: TRDJ1; clone size: .; V gene: TRDV2
CDR3 protein: ACDPLRTGGYLTDKLI; J gene: TRDJ1; clone size: few; V gene: TRDV2
CDR3 protein: ASYCSSLGNYWGGDKLI; J gene: TRDJ1; clone size: .; V gene: TRDV3
CDR3 protein: ACDTLDLAGHLATDTDKLI; J gene: TRDJ1; clone size: large; V gene: TRDV2
CDR3 protein: ALGELFGGYPYTDKLI; J gene: TRDJ1; clone size: .; V gene: TRDV1
CDR3 protein: ACDTVESQVYTDKRI; J gene: TRDJ1; clone size: few; V gene: TRDV2
CDR3 protein: ACDMLWGENKLI; J gene: TRDJ1; clone size: .; V gene: TRDV2